This TCR beta chain was sequenced in a study of cytomegalovirus exposure and HLA in healthy donors. Study-wide findings and caveats: Most TCRs appeared rarely, but some public TCRs recurred in many donors.

CDR3 length: 16 amino acids. CDR1 and CDR2 (germline): SGHNT, YYREEE (reference sequence). V lost 4 bases to trimming and J lost 0 bases; unmatched junction nucleotides: 8. This clone was observed a single time. As yet, its antigen is unknown. The table came from immunoSEQ multiplex PCR; TCRdb's copy has only in-frame clones and leaves some out. The sample includes 120,000 to 150,000 clones, about 90% seen only once; the top ten take roughly 7.7%. The sequencing sample was made of PBMCs. The V gene is TRBV5-4, the J gene TRBJ1-1; TRBD1 matches 8 bases. The sequence came from a woman aged 18-35 years in good health and CMV-seropositive. CDR3 loop: CASSVPGQDMNTEAFF. The CDR3 DNA reads as TGTGCCAGCAGCGTACCGGGACAGGACATGAACACTGAAGCTTTCTTT.